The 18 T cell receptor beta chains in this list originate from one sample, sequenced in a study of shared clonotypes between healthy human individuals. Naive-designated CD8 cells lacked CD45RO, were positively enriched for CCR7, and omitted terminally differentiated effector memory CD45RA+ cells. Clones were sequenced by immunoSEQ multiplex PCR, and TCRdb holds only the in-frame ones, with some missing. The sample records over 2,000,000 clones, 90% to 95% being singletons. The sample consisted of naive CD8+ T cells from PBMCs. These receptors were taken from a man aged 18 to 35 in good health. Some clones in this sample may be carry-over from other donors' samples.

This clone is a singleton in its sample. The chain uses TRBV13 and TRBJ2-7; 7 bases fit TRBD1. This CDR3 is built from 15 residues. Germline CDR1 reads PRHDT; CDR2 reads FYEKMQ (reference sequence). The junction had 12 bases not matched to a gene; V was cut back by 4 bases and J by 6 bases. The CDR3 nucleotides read TGTGCCAGCAGCTCTCGAGGAATGACAGGGTTCGAGCAGTACTTC. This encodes CASSSRGMTGFEQYF.

CDR3 protein: CAWKGRFSGYGYTF. The CDR3 region has the DNA TGTGCCTGGAAGGGTCGCTTCTCGGGCTATGGCTACACCTTC. The rearrangement uses TRBV30 and TRBJ1-2; no clear D gene. The CDR3 has 14 amino acids. Germline CDR1 and CDR2: GTSNPN and SVGIG (reference sequence). With 4 bases removed from V and 4 bases from J, the gap between germline ends came to 16 bases.

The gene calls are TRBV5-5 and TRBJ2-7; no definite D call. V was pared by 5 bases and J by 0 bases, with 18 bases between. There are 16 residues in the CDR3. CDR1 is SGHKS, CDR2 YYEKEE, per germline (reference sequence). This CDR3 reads CASSSWTPSSSYEQYF. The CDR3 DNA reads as TGTGCCAGCAGTTCTTGGACGCCCTCGAGCTCCTACGAGCAGTACTTC.

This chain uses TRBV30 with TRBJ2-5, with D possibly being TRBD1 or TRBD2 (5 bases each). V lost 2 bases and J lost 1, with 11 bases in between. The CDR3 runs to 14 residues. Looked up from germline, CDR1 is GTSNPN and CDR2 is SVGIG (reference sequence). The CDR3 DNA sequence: TGTGCCTGGAGTATCGGGACGATCCAAGAGACCCAGTACTTC. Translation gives CAWSIGTIQETQYF. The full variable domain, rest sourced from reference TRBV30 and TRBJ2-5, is SQTIHQWPATLVQPVGSPLSLECTVEGTSNPNLYWYRQAAGRGLQLLFYSVGIGQISSEVPQNLSASRPQDRQFILSSKKLLLSDSGFYLCAWSIGTIQETQYFGPGTRLLVL.

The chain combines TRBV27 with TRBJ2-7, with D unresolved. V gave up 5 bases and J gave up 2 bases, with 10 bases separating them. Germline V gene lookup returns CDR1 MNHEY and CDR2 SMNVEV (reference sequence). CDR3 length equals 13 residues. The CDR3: CASSRSAAYEQYF. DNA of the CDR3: TGTGCCAGCAGTCGCTCGGCGGCCTACGAGCAGTACTTC.

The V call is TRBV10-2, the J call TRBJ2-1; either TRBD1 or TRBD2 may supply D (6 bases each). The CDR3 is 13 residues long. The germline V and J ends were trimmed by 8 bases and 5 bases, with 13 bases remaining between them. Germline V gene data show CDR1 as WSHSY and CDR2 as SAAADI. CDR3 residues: CASGRRGDNEQFF. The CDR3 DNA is TGCGCCAGCGGCCGGAGGGGGGACAATGAGCAGTTCTTC.

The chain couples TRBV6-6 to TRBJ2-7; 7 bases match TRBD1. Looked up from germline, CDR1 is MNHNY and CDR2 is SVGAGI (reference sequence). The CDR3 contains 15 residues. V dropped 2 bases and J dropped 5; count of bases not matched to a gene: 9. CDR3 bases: TGTGCCAGCAGTTACGAGGCAGGGGGTTTCGACGAGCAGTACTTC. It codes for CASSYEAGGFDEQYF.

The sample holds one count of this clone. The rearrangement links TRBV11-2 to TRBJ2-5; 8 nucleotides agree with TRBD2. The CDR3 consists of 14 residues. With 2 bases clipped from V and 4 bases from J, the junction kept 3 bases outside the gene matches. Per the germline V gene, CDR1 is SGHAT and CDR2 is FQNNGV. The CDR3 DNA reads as TGTGCCAGCAGCTTACGGAGCGGGAGAGAGACCCAGTACTTC. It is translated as CASSLRSGRETQYF.

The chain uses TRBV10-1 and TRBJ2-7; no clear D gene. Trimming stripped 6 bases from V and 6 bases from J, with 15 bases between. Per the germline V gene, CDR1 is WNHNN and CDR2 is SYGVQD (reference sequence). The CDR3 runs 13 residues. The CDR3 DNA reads TGCGCCAGCAGGAATGGACGCGTTGGCGAGCAGTACTTC. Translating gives CASRNGRVGEQYF.

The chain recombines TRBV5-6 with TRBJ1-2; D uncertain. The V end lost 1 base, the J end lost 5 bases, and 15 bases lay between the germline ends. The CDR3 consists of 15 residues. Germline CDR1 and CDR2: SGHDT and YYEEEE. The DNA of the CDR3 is TGTGCCAGCAGCTTGCTTACCCGGATCGAATATGGCTACACCTTC. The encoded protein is CASSLLTRIEYGYTF.

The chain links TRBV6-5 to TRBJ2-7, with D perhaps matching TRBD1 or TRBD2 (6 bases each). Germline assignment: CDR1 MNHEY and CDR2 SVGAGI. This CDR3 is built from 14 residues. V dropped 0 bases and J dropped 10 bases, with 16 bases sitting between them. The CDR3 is CASSYSEGQRDQYF. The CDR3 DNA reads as TGTGCCAGCAGTTACTCGGAGGGACAACGTGATCAGTACTTC.

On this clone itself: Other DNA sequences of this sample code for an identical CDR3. The CDR3 loop is CASSEVAGGYNEQFF. The CDR3 nucleotides are TGTGCCAGCAGTGAAGTTGCAGGGGGCTACAATGAGCAGTTCTTC. The chain couples TRBV6-1 to TRBJ2-1; 7 bases are shared with TRBD1. The V gene end was trimmed by 1 base and the J gene end by 3 bases; junction bases not matched to a gene: 3. CDR3 length: 15 residues. The germline V gene encodes CDR1 MNHNS and CDR2 SASEGT.

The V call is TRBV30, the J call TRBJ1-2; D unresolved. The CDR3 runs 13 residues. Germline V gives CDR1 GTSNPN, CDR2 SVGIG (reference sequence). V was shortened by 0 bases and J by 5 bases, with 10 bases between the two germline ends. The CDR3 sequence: CAWSVGNGYGYTF. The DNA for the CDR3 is TGTGCCTGGAGTGTTGGGAACGGTTATGGCTACACCTTC.

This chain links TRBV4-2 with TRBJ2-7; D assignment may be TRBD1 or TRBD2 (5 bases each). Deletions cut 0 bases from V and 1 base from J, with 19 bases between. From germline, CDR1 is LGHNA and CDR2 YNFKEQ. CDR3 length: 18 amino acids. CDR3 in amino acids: CASSQEWGRSTLSYEQYF. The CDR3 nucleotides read TGTGCCAGCAGCCAAGAATGGGGACGGAGCACCTTATCCTACGAGCAGTACTTC.

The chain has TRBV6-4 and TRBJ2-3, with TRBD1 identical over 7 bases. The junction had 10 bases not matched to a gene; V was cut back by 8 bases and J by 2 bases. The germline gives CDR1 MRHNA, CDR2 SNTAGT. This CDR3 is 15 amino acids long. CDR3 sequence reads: CASQTGPLSTDTQYF. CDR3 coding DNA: TGTGCCAGCCAGACAGGGCCCCTCTCCACAGATACGCAGTATTTT.

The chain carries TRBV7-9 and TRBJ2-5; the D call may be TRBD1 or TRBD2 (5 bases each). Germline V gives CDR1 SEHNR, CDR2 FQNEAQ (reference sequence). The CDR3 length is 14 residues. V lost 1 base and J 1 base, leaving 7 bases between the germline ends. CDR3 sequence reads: CASSLGDRQETQYF. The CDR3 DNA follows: TGTGCCAGCAGCTTAGGGGACCGCCAAGAGACCCAGTACTTC.

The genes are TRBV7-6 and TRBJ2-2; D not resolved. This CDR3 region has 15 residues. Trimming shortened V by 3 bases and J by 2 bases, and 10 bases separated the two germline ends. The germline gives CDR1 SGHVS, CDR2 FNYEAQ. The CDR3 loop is CASSFVMTNTGELFF. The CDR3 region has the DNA TGTGCCAGCAGCTTTGTCATGACCAACACCGGGGAGCTGTTTTTT.

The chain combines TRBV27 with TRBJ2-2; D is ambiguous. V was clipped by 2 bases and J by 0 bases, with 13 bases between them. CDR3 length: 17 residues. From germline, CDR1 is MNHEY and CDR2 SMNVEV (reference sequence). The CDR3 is CASSLQKPVANTGELFF. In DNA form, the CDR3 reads TGTGCCAGCAGTTTACAGAAACCAGTCGCGAACACCGGGGAGCTGTTTTTT.